The 13 T cell receptor beta chains listed next were all sequenced from one sample in a study of cytomegalovirus exposure and HLA in healthy donors (dated by TCRdb to 2016 to 2017). The library relied on the immunoSEQ multiplex PCR assay. For the multiplex PCR, a mixture combining 60 forward primers for TCR Vbeta segments and 13 reverse primers for TCR Jbeta segments was used. TCRdb mirrors the immuneACCESS table, restricted to in-frame sequences. Some clones are absent from its copies; in checked studies, under half trace to an unresolved V gene, and the reason for the others is unknown. The table for this sample lists fewer than 85,000 clones; more than 65% of them were counted only once. The top ten clonotypes cover 11% of the sample. The sample consisted of PBMCs. The receptors originated from a woman aged 40-49 years in good health and CMV-seropositive.

The chain joins TRBV7-9 to TRBJ2-2; TRBD1 matches at 7 bases. The V gene end was trimmed by 5 bases and the J gene end by 3 bases; junction bases not matched to a gene: 9. The CDR3 covers 16 residues. Germline CDR1 SEHNR, CDR2 FQNEAQ (reference sequence). CDR3 residues: CASSPPRTGHTGELFF. The CDR3 DNA follows: TGTGCCAGCAGCCCTCCCCGGACAGGTCACACCGGGGAGCTGTTTTTT.

This clone was recorded only once. The chain couples TRBV27 to TRBJ2-2, with D possibly being TRBD1 (5 bases). V shed 4 bases and J shed 8 bases, with 11 bases lying between them. CDR3 length: 13 amino acids. Looked up from germline, CDR1 is MNHEY and CDR2 is SMNVEV (reference sequence). The CDR3 DNA follows: TGTGCCAGCAGTTCCCAGGGTCCGGGGGAGCTGTTTTTT. It specifies CASSSQGPGELFF.

This clone showed up just a few times. CDR3 region: CASSPGRQGGLETQYF. The CDR3 DNA is TGTGCCAGCAGCCCGGGCCGACAGGGAGGTTTAGAGACCCAGTACTTC. This rearrangement joins TRBV6-6 to TRBJ2-5, with D tentatively TRBD1 (7 bases). Germline V CDR1 and CDR2: MNHNY, SVGAGI (reference sequence). Trimming took off 6 bases at V and 4 bases at J, with 21 bases between the two ends. There are 16 residues in the CDR3.

To note about this clone: Compared with germline, one end of the junction differs, possibly owing to a read error. This chain joins TRBV9 and TRBJ1-2; 11 bases line up with TRBD1. From germline, CDR1 is SGDLS and CDR2 YYNGEE. The CDR3 is 13 residues long. The CDR3 sequence: CASSARTGGGYPF. The CDR3 bases are TGTGCCAGCAGCGCCAGGACAGGGGGCGGCTACCCCTTC.

This chain connects TRBV7-9 to TRBJ1-1; D unresolved. Germline loops: CDR1 SEHNR, CDR2 FQNEAQ (reference sequence). The V and J ends lost 6 bases and 5 bases respectively, with 16 bases between them. This CDR3 has 14 amino acids. Written as DNA, the CDR3 is TGTGCCAGCAGACCCGCGGCGGATAGGACTGAAGCTTTCTTT. Protein product: CASRPAADRTEAFF.

This clone occurred a few times. The V and J genes are TRBV19 and TRBJ1-1; TRBD1 matches 9 bases. The CDR3 consists of 12 residues. Germline assignment: CDR1 LNHDA and CDR2 SQIVND (reference sequence). V lost 9 bases, J lost 4 bases, and 3 bases stayed unmatched. The CDR3 protein is CARDRGGTEAFF. The CDR3 nucleotides are TGTGCCAGAGACAGGGGGGGCACTGAAGCTTTCTTT.

The chain recombines TRBV5-8 with TRBJ2-2; D might be TRBD1 (6 bases). Germline V gene lookup returns CDR1 SGHTS and CDR2 YDEGEE. The germline V and J ends were trimmed by 6 bases and 6 bases, with 12 bases remaining between them. This CDR3 spans 13 amino acids. CDR3 DNA sequence: TGTGCCAGCACTCCCAGGGGCGCCGGGGAGCTGTTTTTT. This encodes CASTPRGAGELFF.

The chain links TRBV5-5 to TRBJ2-2; D may be TRBD2 (5 bases). From germline, CDR1 is SGHKS and CDR2 YYEKEE (reference sequence). The V and J ends lost 1 base and 4 bases respectively, with 11 bases between them. The CDR3 totals 15 residues. The CDR3 reads CASSLNGDATGELFF. The CDR3 DNA follows: TGTGCCAGCAGCTTGAACGGGGATGCCACCGGGGAGCTGTTTTTT.

The chain is built from TRBV19 and TRBJ2-1; 8 bases match TRBD2. V shed 5 bases and J 1 base; nucleotides not matched to a gene: 7. This CDR3 is 16 amino acids long. Germline CDR1 LNHDA, CDR2 SQIVND (reference sequence). The CDR3 is CASSGGLGLSYNEQFF. The CDR3 DNA reads as TGTGCCAGTAGTGGGGGACTAGGCCTTTCCTACAATGAGCAGTTCTTC.

The chain recombines TRBV4-2 with TRBJ1-5, with 9 nucleotides matching TRBD1. The CDR3 is 19 amino acids. Unmatched junction bases numbered 10, after V lost 1 base and J lost 0 bases. The germline V gene has CDR1 LGHNA and CDR2 YNFKEQ. The CDR3 spells CASSQGRTGESYSNQPQHF. The CDR3 region has the DNA TGTGCCAGCAGCCAAGGCAGGACAGGGGAGTCATATAGCAATCAGCCCCAGCATTTT.

J is TRBJ1-1 and V is TRBV30, with 7 bases lining up with TRBD1. The V gene end was trimmed by 4 bases and the J gene end by 11 bases; junction bases not matched to a gene: 7. Per the germline V gene, CDR1 is GTSNPN and CDR2 is SVGIG (reference sequence). The CDR3 covers 11 residues. Here the CDR3 reads CAWNRQGEAFF. The CDR3 nucleotides read TGTGCCTGGAACCGACAGGGAGAGGCTTTCTTT.

J is TRBJ2-5 and V is TRBV10-1; 8 bases align to TRBD1. V shed 8 bases and J 3 bases; nucleotides not matched to a gene: 11. CDR3 length: 15 residues. Germline assignment: CDR1 WNHNN and CDR2 SYGVQD (reference sequence). The CDR3 region is CASSGSGTGKETQYF. For the CDR3, the DNA is TGCGCCAGCTCCGGTTCCGGGACAGGAAAAGAGACCCAGTACTTC.

Only one count was recorded for this clone. The rearrangement uses TRBV10-3 and TRBJ2-3, with 9 bases lining up with TRBD1. Trimming took 3 bases from V and 2 from J; bases not matched to a gene: 3. The V gene's germline CDR1 is ENHRY and CDR2 SYGVKD. This CDR3 is 15 amino acids long. CDR3 bases: TGTGCCATCAGTGATGGGACAGGGTTCACAGATACGCAGTATTTT. It translates to CAISDGTGFTDTQYF.